A single sample gave rise to the 9 T cell receptor beta chains below, sequenced in a study of blood T cell repertoires in COVID-19. The data were produced by immunoSEQ multiplex PCR, yet TCRdb's version contains in-frame clones alone and is incomplete. The data contain 150,000 or so clones, 70% to 90% of them singletons. Sequencing used peripheral blood. Receptors were obtained from a middle-aged man who had recovered from COVID-19.

V gene TRBV7-2 combines with J gene TRBJ1-4; 9 nucleotides align to TRBD1. The germline CDR1 and CDR2 sequences are SGHTA and FQGNSA. J gave up 8 bases and V 5 bases, and 6 bases lay outside the gene matches. The CDR3 totals 14 residues. DNA for the CDR3: TGTGCCAGCAGCCCGGGACAGGGTGAAGAAAAACTGTTTTTT. It yields the protein CASSPGQGEEKLFF.

The chain carries TRBV7-8 and TRBJ2-7; 12 bases line up with TRBD1. After removal of 4 bases from V and 6 bases from J, the junction contained 7 bases not matched to a gene. The CDR3 runs to 15 residues. The V gene's germline CDR1 is SGHVS and CDR2 FQNEAQ. The CDR3 DNA is TGTGCCAGCAGCTCGCCCGGGACAGGGGGCCTCGAGCAGTACTTC. It specifies CASSSPGTGGLEQYF.

This chain joins TRBV28 and TRBJ2-7; TRBD1 aligns across 10 bases. The CDR3 has 15 residues. J lost 6 bases, V lost 7 bases, and 12 bases had no gene match. Germline CDR1 and CDR2: MDHEN and SYDVKM. The CDR3 DNA sequence: TGTGCCAGCACCCCCTCAGTAGGGACAGGGGCCGAGCAGTACTTC. Its protein is CASTPSVGTGAEQYF.

J is TRBJ2-5 and V is TRBV7-2, with a possible D match to TRBD2 (5 bases). Deletions cut 1 base from V and 1 base from J, with 7 bases between. The CDR3 runs to 14 residues. The germline V gene encodes CDR1 SGHTA and CDR2 FQGNSA. CDR3 DNA sequence: TGTGCCAGCAGCTTAGGTCTAGCCCAAGAGACCCAGTACTTC. Encoded protein: CASSLGLAQETQYF.

The chain combines TRBV3-1 (or the pseudogene TRBV3-2) with TRBJ1-6, with 9 bases matching TRBD1. The germline CDR1 and CDR2 sequences are LGHDT and YNNKEL (reference sequence). V shed 2 bases and J 9 bases; nucleotides not matched to a gene: 5. This CDR3 spans 15 amino acids. In DNA form, the CDR3 reads TGTGCCAGCAGCCAATCCGGGACAGGGACTTCACCCCTCCACTTT. As protein: CASSQSGTGTSPLHF.

The CDR3 loop reads CASTKTGTSGSYKNTQYF. CDR3 sequence (DNA): TGTGCCAGCACCAAGACCGGGACTAGCGGGAGTTATAAAAATACGCAGTATTTT. This chain uses TRBV6-4 with TRBJ2-3, with 14 bases aligning to TRBD2. The CDR3 length is 18 residues. Germline-derived CDR1 and CDR2 are MRHNA and SNTAGT. Trimming cost V 7 bases and J 7 bases; bases outside gene matches: 16.

The chain uses TRBV24-1 and TRBJ2-2; TRBD1 agrees at 10 bases. The CDR3 totals 15 residues. Germline values: CDR1 KGHDR, CDR2 SFDVKD. The trim removed 7 bases at V and 3 bases at J, leaving 4 bases unmatched. Written as DNA, the CDR3 is TGTGCCACCAGATCCGGGACAGGGGACACCGGGGAGCTGTTTTTT. Its translation is CATRSGTGDTGELFF.

The rearrangement uses TRBV15 and TRBJ2-1; tentatively, D is TRBD2 (7 bases). Trimming shortened V by 1 base and J by 6 bases, and 10 bases separated the two germline ends. Germline V gives CDR1 LNHNV, CDR2 YYDKDF (reference sequence). The CDR3 sequence is 14 residues long. The DNA for the CDR3 is TGTGCCACCAGCAGAGGAGGGGGGGTCAATGAGCAGTTCTTC. Translating gives CATSRGGGVNEQFF.

This chain connects TRBV20-1 to TRBJ1-6, with D possibly matching TRBD1 (6 bases). The germline V gene encodes CDR1 DFQATT and CDR2 SNEGSKA (reference sequence). V shed 3 bases and J shed 2 bases, with 14 bases lying between them. The CDR3 has 16 amino acids. The CDR3 DNA sequence: TGCAGTGCTAGTCGGACAGCGAGCCCCTATAATTCACCCCTCCACTTT. Its protein is CSASRTASPYNSPLHF.